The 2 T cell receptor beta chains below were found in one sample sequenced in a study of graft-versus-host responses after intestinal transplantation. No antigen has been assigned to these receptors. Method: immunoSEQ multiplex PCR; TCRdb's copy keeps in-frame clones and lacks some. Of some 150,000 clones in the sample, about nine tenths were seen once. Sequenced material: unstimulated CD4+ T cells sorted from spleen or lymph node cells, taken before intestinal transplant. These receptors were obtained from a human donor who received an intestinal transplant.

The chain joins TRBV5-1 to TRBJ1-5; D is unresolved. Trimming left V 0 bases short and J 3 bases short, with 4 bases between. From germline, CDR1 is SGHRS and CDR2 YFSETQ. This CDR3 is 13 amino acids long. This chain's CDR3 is CASSLEVNQPQHF. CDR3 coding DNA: TGCGCCAGCAGCTTGGAAGTCAATCAGCCCCAGCATTTT. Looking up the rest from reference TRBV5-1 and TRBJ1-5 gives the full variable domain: KAGVTQTPRYLIKTRGQQVTLSCSPISGHRSVSWYQQTPGQGLQFLFEYFSETQRNKGNFPGRFSGRQFSNSRSEMNVSTLELGDSALYLCASSLEVNQPQHFGDGTRLSIL.

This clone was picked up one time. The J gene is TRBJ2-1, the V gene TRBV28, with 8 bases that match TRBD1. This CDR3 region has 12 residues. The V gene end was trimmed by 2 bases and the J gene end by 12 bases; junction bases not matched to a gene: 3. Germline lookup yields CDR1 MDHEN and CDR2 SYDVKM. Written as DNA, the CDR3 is TGTGCCAGCAGTTTAAGGGGGACAGGGCAGTTCTTC. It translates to CASSLRGTGQFF.